This entry describes one TCR beta chain. Its specificity is not known. These data are taken from a study of cytomegalovirus exposure and HLA in healthy donors. Regarding the study as a whole: Immune exposure information comprised only CMV serostatus. Analysis was carried out at a later point, and it linked a missense DCLRE1C variant to TCR beta V- and J-gene trimming. Rarity marked most TCR sequences, yet some public TCRs occurred in many donors.

Primers for the PCR totalled 60 Vbeta and 13 Jbeta. The assay was immunoSEQ multiplex PCR, and TCRdb's table has in-frame clones only and misses some. The sample carries approximately 85,000 clones, 75% to 90% recorded once. The V and J ends lost 6 bases and 3 bases respectively, with 12 bases between them. This CDR3 comprises 14 residues. CDR1 SGHNT and CDR2 YENEEA come from the germline V gene. Sample: PBMCs. The rearrangement links TRBV11-3 to TRBJ2-1; D unclear. The source is a man aged 45-65 years in good health and CMV-seropositive. The CDR3 reads CASSQQSNYNEQFF. For the CDR3, the DNA is TGTGCCAGCAGTCAACAGTCTAACTACAATGAGCAGTTCTTC.